The present entry profiles one T cell receptor beta chain with its context. Its specificity is unknown. This entry is derived from a study of regulatory T cells in long-lasting Graves disease. Study observations and caveats: Favored usage of TRBV28, TRBJ1-2 and TRBJ2-5 was recorded in persistent disease.

V lost 10 bases and J 8 bases, leaving 23 bases between the germline ends. The CDR3 is 14 residues long. Germline V gives CDR1 LNHDA, CDR2 SQIVND (reference sequence). Time point specified: persistent/refractory GD, antithyroid drugs over 5 years with positive TRAb. PBMCs provided the RNA from which the TCR library was made. Approximately 8.6-milliliter peripheral blood samples went into EDTA tubes. In building TCR beta libraries, iRepertoire HTBI primers were used together with Arm-PCR of CDR3 regions. Methods used by the authors: Across samples, roughly 58 TRBV and 12 to 15 TRBJ segments were found. TCRdb re-called the multiplex PCR reads with MiXCR, one entry per CDR3 protein. In this record, the V and J calls reflect TCRdb's handling and not the investigators' own analysis. The repertoire consists of fewer than 450,000 distinct CDR3 sequences, with around a quarter occurring once and the leading ten covering about 26%.

The origin of this receptor is a female donor with Graves disease. The genes are TRBV19 and TRBJ1-2; D is perhaps TRBD1 (5 bases). Material: peripheral blood mononuclear cells (PBMCs), obtained when the disease was refractory, from a patient treated with antithyroid drugs. Here the CDR3 reads CATFPTGYAGGYTF. CDR3 in DNA: TGTGCCACCTTCCCAACAGGCTATGCGGGCGGCTACACCTTC.